The 8 T cell receptor beta chains given below trace back to one sample, sequenced in a study of T cell responses to AZD1222 COVID-19 vaccine. The data were produced by immunoSEQ multiplex PCR, yet TCRdb's version contains in-frame clones alone and is incomplete. Of roughly 100,000 clones listed, roughly nine tenths are singletons. Sample: peripheral blood, taken on day 0 of AZD1222 vaccination. These receptors came from an adult in good health.

The rearrangement links TRBV11-2 to TRBJ2-3, with D perhaps assigned TRBD1 or TRBD2 (5 bases each). This CDR3 contains 16 residues. The ends were cut back, 4 bases at V and 1 base at J, with 15 bases in the middle. CDR1 is SGHAT, CDR2 FQNNGV, per germline. CDR3 amino acids: CASSYSRRGGTDTQYF. CDR3 bases: TGTGCCAGCAGCTACTCCCGGAGAGGGGGCACAGATACGCAGTATTTT. Combining the CDR3 with reference TRBV11-2 and TRBJ2-3 gives the whole variable domain EAGVAQSPRYKIIEKRQSVAFWCNPISGHATLYWYQQILGQGPKLLIQFQNNGVVDDSQLPKDRFSAERLKGVDSTLKIQPAKLEDSAVYLCASSYSRRGGTDTQYFGPGTRLTVL.

This chain links TRBV28 with TRBJ1-1; TRBD1 might be the D (6 bases). Germline CDR1 reads MDHEN; CDR2 reads SYDVKM. The CDR3 contains 14 residues. Trimming removed 7 bases at V and 6 bases at J, with 18 bases between. The DNA of the CDR3 is TGTGCCAGCATGGGTGTAGAGCGGGGGCCTGAAGCTTTCTTT. It yields the protein CASMGVERGPEAFF.

With regard to this clone: Other DNA sequences of this sample code for an identical CDR3. The CDR3 region is CSVERGNYGYTF. The CDR3 coding sequence is TGCAGCGTTGAACGGGGTAACTATGGCTACACCTTC. This chain uses TRBV29-1 with TRBJ1-2; D gene uncertain. The germline gives CDR1 SQVTM, CDR2 ANQGSEA. Between the trimmed V and J ends, which lost 2 bases and 1 base, there was a span of 5 bases. This CDR3 contains 12 residues.

The chain links TRBV12-5 to TRBJ2-3; D uncertain. In germline, CDR1 is LGHNT, CDR2 FRNRAP. The CDR3 totals 12 residues. V dropped 2 bases and J dropped 5 bases, with 5 bases sitting between them. CDR3 DNA sequence: TGTGCTAGTGGTTTGTTCCAAGATACGCAGTATTTT. Protein sequence: CASGLFQDTQYF.

This chain joins TRBV28 and TRBJ1-5, with 9 bases aligning to TRBD1. V shed 4 bases and J 5 bases; nucleotides not matched to a gene: 9. CDR3 length equals 16 residues. Germline lookup yields CDR1 MDHEN and CDR2 SYDVKM. The CDR3 region is CASSSLGQGRHQPQHF. The CDR3 coding sequence is TGTGCCAGCAGTTCATTAGGACAGGGGAGGCATCAGCCCCAGCATTTT. The whole variable domain, filled in from reference TRBV28 and TRBJ1-5, reads DVKVTQSSRYLVKRTGEKVFLECVQDMDHENMFWYRQDPGLGLRLIYFSYDVKMKEKGDIPEGYSVSREKKERFSLILESASTNQTSMYLCASSSLGQGRHQPQHFGDGTRLSIL.

This rearrangement joins TRBV19 to TRBJ1-6; D not resolved. The V gene lost 4 bases and the J gene lost 8 bases, with 9 bases spanning the gap. The germline gives CDR1 LNHDA, CDR2 SQIVND (reference sequence). The length of the CDR3 is 13 residues. The CDR3 region has the DNA TGTGCCAGTAGTAAGGATAACCATTCACCCCTCCACTTT. Its translation: CASSKDNHSPLHF.

In nucleotides, the CDR3 is TGTGCCAGCAGCCCGGTCACAGCGGACTACTCTGGAAACACCATATATTTT. Its translation is CASSPVTADYSGNTIYF. This chain uses TRBV7-6 with TRBJ1-3; D not certain. The CDR3 extends over 17 amino acids. V lost 5 bases to trimming and J lost 0 bases, with 17 bases between them. In germline, CDR1 is SGHVS, CDR2 FNYEAQ.

This chain connects TRBV5-5 to TRBJ2-3, with 7 bases lining up with TRBD2. The CDR3 has 16 amino acids. Germline CDR1 is SGHKS and CDR2 is YYEKEE (reference sequence). With 4 bases clipped from V and 5 bases from J, the junction kept 13 bases outside the gene matches. The CDR3 nucleotides read TGTGCCAGCAGCCCCCGGACTAGAGTGGGGGGAGATACGCAGTATTTT. Translated: CASSPRTRVGGDTQYF.